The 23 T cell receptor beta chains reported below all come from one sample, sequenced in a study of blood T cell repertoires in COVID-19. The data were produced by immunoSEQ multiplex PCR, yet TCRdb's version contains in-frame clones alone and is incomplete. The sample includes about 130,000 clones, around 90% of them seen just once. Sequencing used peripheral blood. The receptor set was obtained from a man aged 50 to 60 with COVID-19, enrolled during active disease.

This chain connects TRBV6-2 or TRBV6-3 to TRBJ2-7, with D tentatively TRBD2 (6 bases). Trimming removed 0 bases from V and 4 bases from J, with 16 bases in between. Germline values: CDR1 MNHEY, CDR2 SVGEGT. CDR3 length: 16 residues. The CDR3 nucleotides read TGTGCCAGCAGTTACTCTCGGAGGGAGGCTCGGTACGAGCAGTACTTC. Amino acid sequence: CASSYSRREARYEQYF.

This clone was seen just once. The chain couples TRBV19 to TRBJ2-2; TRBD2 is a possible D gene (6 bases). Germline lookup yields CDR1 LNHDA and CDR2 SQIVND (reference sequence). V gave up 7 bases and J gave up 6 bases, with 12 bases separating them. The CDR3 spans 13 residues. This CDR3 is CASTRGTSGELFF. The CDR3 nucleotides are TGTGCCAGTACCCGCGGGACGTCCGGGGAGCTGTTTTTT.

The CDR3 nucleotides are TGTGCCAGCAGTGCGGTGAACAATGAGCAGTTCTTC. Amino acids: CASSAVNNEQFF. The V call is TRBV2, the J call TRBJ2-1, with D unresolved. CDR1 and CDR2 (germline): SNHLY, FYNNEI. The length of the CDR3 is 12 residues. V lost 4 bases to trimming and J lost 5 bases, with 6 bases between them. Filled out from reference TRBV2 and TRBJ2-1, the complete variable domain reads EPEVTQTPSHQVTQMGQEVILRCVPISNHLYFYWYRQILGQKVEFLVSFYNNEISEKSEIFDDQFSVERPDGSNFTLKIRSTKLEDSAMYFCASSAVNNEQFFGPGTRLTVL.

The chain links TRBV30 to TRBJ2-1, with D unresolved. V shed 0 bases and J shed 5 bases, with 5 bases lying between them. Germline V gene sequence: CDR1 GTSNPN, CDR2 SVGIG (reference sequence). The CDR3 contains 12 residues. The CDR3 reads CAWSVSNNEQFF. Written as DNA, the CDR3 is TGTGCCTGGAGTGTTTCCAACAATGAGCAGTTCTTC.

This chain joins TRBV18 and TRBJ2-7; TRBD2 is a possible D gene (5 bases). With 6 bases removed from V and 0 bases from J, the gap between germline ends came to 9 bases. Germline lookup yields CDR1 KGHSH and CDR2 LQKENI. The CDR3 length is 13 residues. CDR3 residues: CASSPGNSYEQYF. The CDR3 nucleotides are TGTGCCAGCTCCCCGGGGAACTCCTACGAGCAGTACTTC. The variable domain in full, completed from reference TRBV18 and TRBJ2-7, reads NAGVMQNPRHLVRRRGQEARLRCSPMKGHSHVYWYRQLPEEGLKFMVYLQKENIIDESGMPKERFSAEFPKEGPSILRIQQVVRGDSAAYFCASSPGNSYEQYFGPGTRLTVT.

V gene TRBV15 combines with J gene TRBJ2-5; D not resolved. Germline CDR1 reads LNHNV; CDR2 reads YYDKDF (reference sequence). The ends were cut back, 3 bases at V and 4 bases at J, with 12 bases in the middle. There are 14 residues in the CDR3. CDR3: CATSSPQRGETQYF. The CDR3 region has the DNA TGTGCCACCAGCAGCCCCCAGCGAGGAGAGACCCAGTACTTC.

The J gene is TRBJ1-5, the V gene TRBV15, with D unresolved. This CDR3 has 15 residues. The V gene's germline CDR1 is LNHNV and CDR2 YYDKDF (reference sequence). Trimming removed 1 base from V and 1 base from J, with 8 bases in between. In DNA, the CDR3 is TGTGCCACCAGCAGAGGAGGGTTAAGCAATCAGCCCCAGCATTTT. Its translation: CATSRGGLSNQPQHF.

CDR3 in amino acids: CASSYGTSGFLEQYF. CDR3 bases: TGTGCCAGCAGTTACGGGACTAGTGGATTCCTCGAGCAGTACTTC. V gene TRBV3-1 (or the pseudogene TRBV3-2) combines with J gene TRBJ2-7; 8 nucleotides agree with TRBD2. The CDR3 totals 15 residues. Germline CDR1 is LGHDT and CDR2 is YNNKEL (reference sequence). V trimming: 6 bases; J trimming: 6 bases; junction bases outside the gene matches: 13.

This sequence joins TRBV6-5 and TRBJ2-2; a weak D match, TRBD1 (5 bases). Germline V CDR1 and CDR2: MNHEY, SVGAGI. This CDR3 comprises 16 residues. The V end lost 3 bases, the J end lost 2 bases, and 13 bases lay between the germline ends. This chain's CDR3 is CASSYRNDRNTGELFF. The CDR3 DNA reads TGTGCCAGCAGTTATCGGAACGACAGAAACACCGGGGAGCTGTTTTTT.

In nucleotides, the CDR3 is TGCAGTGCTAGTGACAGTCGATCGACTTCCGAAAACATTCAGTACTTC. Encoded protein: CSASDSRSTSENIQYF. The rearrangement links TRBV20-1 to TRBJ2-4; tentatively, D is TRBD1 (5 bases). CDR3 size: 16 residues. The V end was cut by 3 bases, the J end by 5 bases, with 20 bases between. CDR1 is DFQATT, CDR2 SNEGSKA, per germline (reference sequence).

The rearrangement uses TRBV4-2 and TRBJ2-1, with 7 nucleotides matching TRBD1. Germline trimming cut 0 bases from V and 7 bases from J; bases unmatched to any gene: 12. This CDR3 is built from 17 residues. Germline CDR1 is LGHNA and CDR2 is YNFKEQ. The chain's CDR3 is CASSQELEGAGGNEQFF. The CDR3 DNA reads TGTGCCAGCAGCCAAGAGCTAGAGGGGGCAGGGGGAAATGAGCAGTTCTTC.

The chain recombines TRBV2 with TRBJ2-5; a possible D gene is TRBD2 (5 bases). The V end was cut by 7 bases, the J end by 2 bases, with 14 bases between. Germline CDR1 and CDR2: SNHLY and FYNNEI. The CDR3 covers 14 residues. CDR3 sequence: CASTLDWSQETQYF. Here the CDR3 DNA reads TGTGCCAGCACCTTGGACTGGAGTCAAGAGACCCAGTACTTC.

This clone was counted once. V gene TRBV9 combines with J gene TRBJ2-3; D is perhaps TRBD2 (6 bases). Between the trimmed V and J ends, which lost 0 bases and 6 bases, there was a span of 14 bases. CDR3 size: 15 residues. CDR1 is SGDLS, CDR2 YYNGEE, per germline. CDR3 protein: CASSVERAGVDTQYF. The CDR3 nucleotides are TGTGCCAGCAGCGTAGAGCGGGCCGGAGTCGATACGCAGTATTTT.

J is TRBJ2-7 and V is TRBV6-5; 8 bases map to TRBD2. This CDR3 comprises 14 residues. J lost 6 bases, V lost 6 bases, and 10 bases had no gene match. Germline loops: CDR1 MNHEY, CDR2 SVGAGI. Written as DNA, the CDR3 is TGTGCCAGCAGGGGGCCGGGAGGGGTTGGCGAGCAGTACGTC. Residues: CASRGPGGVGEQYV.

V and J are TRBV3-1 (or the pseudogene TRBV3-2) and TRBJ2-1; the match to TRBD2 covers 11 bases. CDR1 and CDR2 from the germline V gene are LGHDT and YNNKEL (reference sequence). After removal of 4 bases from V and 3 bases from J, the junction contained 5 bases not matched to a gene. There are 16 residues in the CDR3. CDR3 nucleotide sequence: TGTGCCAGCAGCCGCACGGGACTAGCGGTCTACAATGAGCAGTTCTTC. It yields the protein CASSRTGLAVYNEQFF.

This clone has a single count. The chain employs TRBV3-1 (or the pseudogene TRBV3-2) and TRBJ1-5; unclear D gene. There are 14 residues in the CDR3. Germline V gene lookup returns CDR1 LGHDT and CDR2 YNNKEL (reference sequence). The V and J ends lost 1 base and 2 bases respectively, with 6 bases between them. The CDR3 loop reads CASSQGAGNQPQHF. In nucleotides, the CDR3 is TGTGCCAGCAGCCAAGGGGCCGGCAATCAGCCCCAGCATTTT.

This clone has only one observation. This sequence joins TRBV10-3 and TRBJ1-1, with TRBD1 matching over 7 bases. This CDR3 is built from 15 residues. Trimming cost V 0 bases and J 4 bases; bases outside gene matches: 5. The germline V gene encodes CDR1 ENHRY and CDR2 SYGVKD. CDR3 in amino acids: CAISESLNRGTEAFF. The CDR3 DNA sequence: TGTGCCATCAGTGAGTCGCTGAACAGGGGCACTGAAGCTTTCTTT.

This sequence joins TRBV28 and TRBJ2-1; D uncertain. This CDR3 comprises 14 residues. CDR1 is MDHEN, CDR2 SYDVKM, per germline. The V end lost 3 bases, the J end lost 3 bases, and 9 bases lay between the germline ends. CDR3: CASSFPGGYNEQFF. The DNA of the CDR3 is TGTGCCAGCAGTTTCCCGGGTGGCTACAATGAGCAGTTCTTC.

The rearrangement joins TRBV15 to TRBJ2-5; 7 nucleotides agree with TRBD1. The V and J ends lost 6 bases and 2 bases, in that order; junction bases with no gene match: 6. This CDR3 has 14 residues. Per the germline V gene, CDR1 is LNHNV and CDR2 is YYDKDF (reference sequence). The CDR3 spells CATSGQALQETQYF. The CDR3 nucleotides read TGTGCCACCAGTGGACAGGCCCTTCAAGAGACCCAGTACTTC.

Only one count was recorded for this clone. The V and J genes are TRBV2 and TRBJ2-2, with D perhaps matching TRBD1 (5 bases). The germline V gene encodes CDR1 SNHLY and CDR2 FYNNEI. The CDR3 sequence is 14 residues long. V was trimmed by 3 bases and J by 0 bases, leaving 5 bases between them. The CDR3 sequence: CASSETANTGELFF. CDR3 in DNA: TGTGCCAGCAGTGAGACAGCGAACACCGGGGAGCTGTTTTTT. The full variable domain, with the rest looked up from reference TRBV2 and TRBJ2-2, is EPEVTQTPSHQVTQMGQEVILRCVPISNHLYFYWYRQILGQKVEFLVSFYNNEISEKSEIFDDQFSVERPDGSNFTLKIRSTKLEDSAMYFCASSETANTGELFFGEGSRLTVL.

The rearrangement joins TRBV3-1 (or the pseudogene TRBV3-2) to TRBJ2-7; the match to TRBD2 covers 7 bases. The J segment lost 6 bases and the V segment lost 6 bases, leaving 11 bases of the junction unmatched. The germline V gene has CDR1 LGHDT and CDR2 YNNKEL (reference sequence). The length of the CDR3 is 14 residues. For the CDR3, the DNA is TGTGCCAGCAGTAATGGGGGGGGAGGAAGCGAGCAGTACTTC. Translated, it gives CASSNGGGGSEQYF.

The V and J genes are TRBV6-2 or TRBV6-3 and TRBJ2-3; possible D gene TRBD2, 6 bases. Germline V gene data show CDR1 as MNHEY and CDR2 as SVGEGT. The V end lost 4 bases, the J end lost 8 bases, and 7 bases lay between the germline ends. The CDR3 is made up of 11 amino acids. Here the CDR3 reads CASSWTTTQYF. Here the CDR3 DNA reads TGTGCCAGCAGTTGGACTACTACGCAGTATTTT.

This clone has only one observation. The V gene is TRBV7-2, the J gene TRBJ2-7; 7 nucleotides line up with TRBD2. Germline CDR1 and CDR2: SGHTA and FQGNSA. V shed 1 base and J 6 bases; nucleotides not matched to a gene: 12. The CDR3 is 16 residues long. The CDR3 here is CASSLGWREKATEQYF. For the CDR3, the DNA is TGTGCCAGCAGCTTAGGGTGGCGGGAGAAGGCCACCGAGCAGTACTTC.